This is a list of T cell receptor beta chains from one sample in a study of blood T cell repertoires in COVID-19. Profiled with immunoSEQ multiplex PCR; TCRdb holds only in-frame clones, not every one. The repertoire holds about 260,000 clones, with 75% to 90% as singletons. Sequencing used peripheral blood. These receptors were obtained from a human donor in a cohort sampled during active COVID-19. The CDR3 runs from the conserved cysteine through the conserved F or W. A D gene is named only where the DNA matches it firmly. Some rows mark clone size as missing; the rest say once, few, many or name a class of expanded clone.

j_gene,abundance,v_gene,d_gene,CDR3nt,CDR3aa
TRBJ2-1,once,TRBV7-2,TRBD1,TGTGCCAGCAGCCGCAAGACAGGGCCGGGCGAGCAGTTCTTC,CASSRKTGPGEQFF
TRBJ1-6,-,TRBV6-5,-,TGTGCCAGCGCGCGGCTGAACTATAATTCACCCCTCCACTTT,CASARLNYNSPLHF
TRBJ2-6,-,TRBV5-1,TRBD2,TGCGCCAGCAGCCCGACTAGCGCTGGGGCCAACGTCCTGACTTTC,CASSPTSAGANVLTF
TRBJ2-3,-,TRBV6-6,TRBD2,TGTGCCAGCGAGGGAGGGCCGGGCACAGATACGCAGTATTTT,CASEGGPGTDTQYF
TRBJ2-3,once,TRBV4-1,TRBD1,TGCGCCAGCAGCCCGGGACAGACAAGCACAGATACGCAGTATTTT,CASSPGQTSTDTQYF
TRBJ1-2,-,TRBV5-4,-,TGTGCCAGCAGCTTTATGAGGGCTGCCACGACATATGGCTACACCTTC,CASSFMRAATTYGYTF
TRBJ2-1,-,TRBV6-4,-,TGTGCCAGCAGCGGGATTATGGGAACTATAAGCTCCTACAATGAGCAGTTCTTC,CASSGIMGTISSYNEQFF
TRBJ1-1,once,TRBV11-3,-,TGTGCCAGCAGCCGAGGGGGGGGCCGAGCTGAAGCTTTCTTT,CASSRGGGRAEAFF
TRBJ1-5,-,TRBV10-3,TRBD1,TGTGCCATCAGTAAAGTGGACAGGGAGGATAGCAATCAGCCCCAGCATTTT,CAISKVDREDSNQPQHF
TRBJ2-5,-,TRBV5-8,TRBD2,TGTGCCAGCAGCTTGGCTTTGAGCGGGGGCCCTCAAGAGACCCAGTACTTC,CASSLALSGGPQETQYF
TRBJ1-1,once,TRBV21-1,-,TGTGCCAGCAGCAAAGCAGGTGCAGGGGAAGCTTTCTTT,CASSKAGAGEAFF
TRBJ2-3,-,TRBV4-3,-,TGCGCCAGCAGCCAAGAGGGGAGGACACTCACAGATACGCAGTATTTT,CASSQEGRTLTDTQYF
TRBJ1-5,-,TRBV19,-,TGTGCCAGTAGTATCGTACGGAGACAGACCAATCAGCCCCAGCATTTT,CASSIVRRQTNQPQHF
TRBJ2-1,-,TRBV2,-,TGTGCCAGCAGCGACTTGGGGGGAGCTCGAAGTGAGCAGTTCTTC,CASSDLGGARSEQFF
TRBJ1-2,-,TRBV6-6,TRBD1,TGTGCCAGCAGTGCTGGGGGGACAGGGTATGGCTACACCTTC,CASSAGGTGYGYTF
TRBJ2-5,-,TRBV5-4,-,TGTGCCAGCAGCTTATTCGGGTCACAAGAGACCCAGTACTTC,CASSLFGSQETQYF
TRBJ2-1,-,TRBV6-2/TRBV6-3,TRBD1,TGTGCCAGCAGTTATCGACAGGGCTTTGAGCAGTTCTTC,CASSYRQGFEQFF
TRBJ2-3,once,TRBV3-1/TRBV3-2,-,TGTGCCAGCAGCCCAGGAAATAAACTCCGCACAGATACGCAGTATTTT,CASSPGNKLRTDTQYF
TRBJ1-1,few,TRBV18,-,TGTGCCAGCTCCGGTTTGGTGAACACTGAAGCTTTCTTT,CASSGLVNTEAFF
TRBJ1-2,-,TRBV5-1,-,TGCGCCAGCAGCTTGGAGGATGGAGCTGGGTATGGCTACACCTTC,CASSLEDGAGYGYTF
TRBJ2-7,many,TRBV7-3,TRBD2,TGTGCCAGCAGCCACCAAAGCGGGAGCTCCTACGAGCAGTACTTC,CASSHQSGSSYEQYF
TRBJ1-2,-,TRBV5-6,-,TGTGCCAGCAGCTTCTATAGCAGGGCTGGTGGCTACACCTTC,CASSFYSRAGGYTF
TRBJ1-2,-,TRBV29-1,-,TGCAGCGTTGGACAGCCATCCAATCCAGGGTATGGCTACACCTTC,CSVGQPSNPGYGYTF
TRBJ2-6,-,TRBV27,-,TGTGCCAGCAGTCCCCCCGTGCGGCCCGGTGGGGCCAACGTCCTGACTTTC,CASSPPVRPGGANVLTF
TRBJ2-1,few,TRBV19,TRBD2,TGTGCCAGTAGTAGCTTAGCGGGAAGCTCCTACAATGAGCAGTTCTTC,CASSSLAGSSYNEQFF
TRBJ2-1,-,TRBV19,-,TGTGCCAGTAGTCCCTGGACAGAAGACAATGAGCAGTTCTTC,CASSPWTEDNEQFF
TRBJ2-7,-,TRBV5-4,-,TGTGCCAGCAGCTTGGGTGGGGGGAGCGAGCAGTACTTC,CASSLGGGSEQYF
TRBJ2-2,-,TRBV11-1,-,TGTGCCAGCAGCCCATCTAGATCGGGGGAGCTGTTTTTT,CASSPSRSGELFF
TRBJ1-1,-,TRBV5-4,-,TGTGCCAGCTCGAGGGACACTGAAGCTTTCTTT,CASSRDTEAFF
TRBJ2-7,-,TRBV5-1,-,TGCGCCAGCAGCGCCGGACAGTCCTACGAGCAGTACTTC,CASSAGQSYEQYF
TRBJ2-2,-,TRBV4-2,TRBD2,TGTGCCAGCAGCCAAGAGATAGCGGGTCTCGGGGAGCTGTTTTTT,CASSQEIAGLGELFF
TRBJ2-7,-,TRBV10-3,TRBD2,TGTGCCATCAGTGGGGCTAGCGGGGGAGCGGGCGTTATCTACGAGCAGTACTTC,CAISGASGGAGVIYEQYF